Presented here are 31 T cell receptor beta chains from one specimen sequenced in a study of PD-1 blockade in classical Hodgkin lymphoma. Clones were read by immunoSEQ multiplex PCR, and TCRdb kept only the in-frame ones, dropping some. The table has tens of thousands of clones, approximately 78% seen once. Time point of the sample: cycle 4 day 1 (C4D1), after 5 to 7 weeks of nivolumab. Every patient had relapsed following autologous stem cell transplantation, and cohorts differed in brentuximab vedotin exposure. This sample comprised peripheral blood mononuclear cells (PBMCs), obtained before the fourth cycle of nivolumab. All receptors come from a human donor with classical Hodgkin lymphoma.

The CDR3 here is CASSLLSDNSPLHF. CDR3 DNA sequence: TGTGCCAGCAGCTTACTAAGCGATAATTCACCCCTCCACTTT. The chain has TRBV7-2 and TRBJ1-6, with D uncertain. The V gene's germline CDR1 is SGHTA and CDR2 FQGNSA. This CDR3 comprises 14 residues. Trimming cost V 2 bases and J 5 bases, with 7 bases left between them.

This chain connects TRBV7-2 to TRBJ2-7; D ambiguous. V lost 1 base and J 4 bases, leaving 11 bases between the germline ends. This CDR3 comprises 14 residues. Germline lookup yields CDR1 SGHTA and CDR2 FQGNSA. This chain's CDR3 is CASSLGPGMYEQYF. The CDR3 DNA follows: TGTGCCAGCAGCTTAGGACCTGGTATGTACGAGCAGTACTTC.

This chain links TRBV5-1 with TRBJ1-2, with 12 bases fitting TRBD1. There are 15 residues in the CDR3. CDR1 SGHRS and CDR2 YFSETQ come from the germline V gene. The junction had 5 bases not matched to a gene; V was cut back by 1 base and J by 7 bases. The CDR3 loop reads CASSLWGQGALGYTF. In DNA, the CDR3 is TGCGCCAGCAGCTTGTGGGGACAGGGGGCGCTTGGCTACACCTTC.

The CDR3 DNA follows: TGTGCCAGCAGCTTACAGGGGAGCACTGAAGCTTTCTTT. This encodes CASSLQGSTEAFF. The chain has TRBV11-3 and TRBJ1-1; possibly TRBD1 for D (6 bases). V was shortened by 2 bases and J by 4 bases, with 8 bases between the two germline ends. The CDR3 has 13 residues. Germline V gene sequence: CDR1 SGHNT, CDR2 YENEEA.

CDR3: CASSLTFSGNTIYF. The CDR3 DNA reads TGTGCCAGCAGCTTGACCTTCTCTGGAAACACCATATATTTT. The gene calls are TRBV7-9 and TRBJ1-3; D is uncertain. V lost 3 bases to trimming and J lost 0 bases, with 6 bases between them. The germline CDR1 and CDR2 sequences are SEHNR and FQNEAQ (reference sequence). This CDR3 is built from 14 residues.

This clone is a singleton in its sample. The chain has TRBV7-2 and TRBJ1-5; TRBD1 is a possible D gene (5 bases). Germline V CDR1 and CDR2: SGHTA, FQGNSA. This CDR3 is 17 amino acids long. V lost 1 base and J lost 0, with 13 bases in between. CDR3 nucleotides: TGTGCCAGCAGCTTAGGGATTTCGGGGGTTAGCAATCAGCCCCAGCATTTT. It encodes CASSLGISGVSNQPQHF. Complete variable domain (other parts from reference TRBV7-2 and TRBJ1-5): GAGVSQSPSNKVTEKGKDVELRCDPISGHTALYWYRQSLGQGLEFLIYFQGNSAPDKSGLPSDRFSAERTGGSVSTLTIQRTQQEDSAVYLCASSLGISGVSNQPQHFGDGTRLSIL.

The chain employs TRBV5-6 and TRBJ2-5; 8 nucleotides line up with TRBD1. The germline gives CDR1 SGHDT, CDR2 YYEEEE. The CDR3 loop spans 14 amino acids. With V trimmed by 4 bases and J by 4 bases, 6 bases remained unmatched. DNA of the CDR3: TGTGCCAGCAGCAGGGGACAGGAAGGAGAGACCCAGTACTTC. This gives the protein CASSRGQEGETQYF.

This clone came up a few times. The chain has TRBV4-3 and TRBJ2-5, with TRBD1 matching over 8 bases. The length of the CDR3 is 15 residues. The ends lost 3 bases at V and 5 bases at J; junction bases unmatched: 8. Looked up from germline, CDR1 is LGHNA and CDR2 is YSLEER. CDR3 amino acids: CASSQWTGSVETQYF. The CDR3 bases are TGCGCCAGCAGCCAGTGGACAGGGAGTGTCGAGACCCAGTACTTC.

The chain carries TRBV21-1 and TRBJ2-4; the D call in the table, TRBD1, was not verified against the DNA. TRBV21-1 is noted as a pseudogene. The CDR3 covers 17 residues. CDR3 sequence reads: CASSKAGRDRGLYIQYF. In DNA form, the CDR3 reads TGTGCCAGCAGCAAAGCAGGTAGGGACAGGGGGTTATACATTCAGTACTTC.

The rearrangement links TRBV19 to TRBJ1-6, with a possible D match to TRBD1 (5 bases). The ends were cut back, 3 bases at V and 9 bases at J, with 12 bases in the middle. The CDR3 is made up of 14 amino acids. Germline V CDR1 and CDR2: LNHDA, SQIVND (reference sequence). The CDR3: CASSILMGRSPLHF. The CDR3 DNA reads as TGTGCCAGTAGTATCTTGATGGGACGTTCACCCCTCCACTTT. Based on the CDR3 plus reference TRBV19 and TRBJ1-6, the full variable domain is DGGITQSPKYLFRKEGQNVTLSCEQNLNHDAMYWYRQDPGQGLRLIYYSQIVNDFQKGDIAEGYSVSREKKESFPLTVTSAQKNPTAFYLCASSILMGRSPLHFGNGTRLTVT.

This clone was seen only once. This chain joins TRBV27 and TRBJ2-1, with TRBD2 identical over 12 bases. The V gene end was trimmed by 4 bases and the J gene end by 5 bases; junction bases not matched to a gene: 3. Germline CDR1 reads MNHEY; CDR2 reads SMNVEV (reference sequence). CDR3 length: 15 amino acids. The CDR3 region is CASSSLAGGNNEQFF. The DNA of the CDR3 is TGTGCCAGCAGTTCGCTAGCGGGGGGGAACAATGAGCAGTTCTTC.

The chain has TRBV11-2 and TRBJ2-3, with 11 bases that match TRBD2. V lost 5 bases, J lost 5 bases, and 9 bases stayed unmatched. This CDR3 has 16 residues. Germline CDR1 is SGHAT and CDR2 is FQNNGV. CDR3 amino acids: CASSPRSGGARDTQYF. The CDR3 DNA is TGTGCCAGCAGCCCGCGTAGCGGGGGGGCTAGAGATACGCAGTATTTT. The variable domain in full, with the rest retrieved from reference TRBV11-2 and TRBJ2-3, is EAGVAQSPRYKIIEKRQSVAFWCNPISGHATLYWYQQILGQGPKLLIQFQNNGVVDDSQLPKDRFSAERLKGVDSTLKIQPAKLEDSAVYLCASSPRSGGARDTQYFGPGTRLTVL.

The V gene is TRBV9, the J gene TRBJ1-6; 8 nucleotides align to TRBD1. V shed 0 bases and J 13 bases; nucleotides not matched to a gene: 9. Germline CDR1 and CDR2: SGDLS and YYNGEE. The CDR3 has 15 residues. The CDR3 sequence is CASSVAGAGGWPLHF. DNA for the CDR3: TGTGCCAGCAGCGTAGCCGGGGCAGGGGGCTGGCCCCTCCACTTT.

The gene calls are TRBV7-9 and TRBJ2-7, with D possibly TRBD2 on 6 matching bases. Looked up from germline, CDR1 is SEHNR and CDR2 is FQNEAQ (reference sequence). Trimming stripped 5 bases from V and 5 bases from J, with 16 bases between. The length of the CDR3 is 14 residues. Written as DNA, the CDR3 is TGTGCCAGCAGCCCCGCAGGCAGGGAGGACGAGCAGTACTTC. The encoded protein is CASSPAGREDEQYF. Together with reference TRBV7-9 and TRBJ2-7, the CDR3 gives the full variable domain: DTGVSQNPRHKITKRGQNVTFRCDPISEHNRLYWYRQTLGQGPEFLTYFQNEAQLEKSRLLSDRFSAERPKGSFSTLEIQRTEQGDSAMYLCASSPAGREDEQYFGPGTRLTVT.

As DNA, the CDR3 is TGCGCCAGCAGCTTTAGTAGAACAGATACGCAGTATTTT. Translation: CASSFSRTDTQYF. The rearrangement links TRBV5-1 to TRBJ2-3; D unclear. The germline V gene has CDR1 SGHRS and CDR2 YFSETQ. CDR3 length: 13 residues. Between the trimmed V and J ends, which lost 2 bases and 3 bases, there was a span of 7 bases.

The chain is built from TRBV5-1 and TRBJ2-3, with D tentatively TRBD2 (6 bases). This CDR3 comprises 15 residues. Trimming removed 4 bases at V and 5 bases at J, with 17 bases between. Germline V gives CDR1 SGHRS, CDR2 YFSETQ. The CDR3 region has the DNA TGCGCCAGCAGCACCCGGGACTTTGGAGGAGATACGCAGTATTTT. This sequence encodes CASSTRDFGGDTQYF.

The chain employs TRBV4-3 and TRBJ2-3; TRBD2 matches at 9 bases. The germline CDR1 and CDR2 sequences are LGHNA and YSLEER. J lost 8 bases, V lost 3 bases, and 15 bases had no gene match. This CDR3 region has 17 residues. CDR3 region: CASSHLVGGGAQGTQYF. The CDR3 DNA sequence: TGCGCCAGCAGCCATCTCGTAGGCGGGGGGGCCCAGGGTACGCAGTATTTT.

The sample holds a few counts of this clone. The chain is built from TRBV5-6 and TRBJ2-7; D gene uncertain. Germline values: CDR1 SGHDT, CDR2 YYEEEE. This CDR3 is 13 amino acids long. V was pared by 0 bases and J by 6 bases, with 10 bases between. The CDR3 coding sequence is TGTGCCAGCAGCTTGGGAAAGGGAATCGAGCAGTACTTC. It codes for CASSLGKGIEQYF.

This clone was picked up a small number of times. CDR3 sequence (DNA): TGTGCCTGGAGTGTACAAGGGTCCACTGAAGCTTTCTTT. As protein: CAWSVQGSTEAFF. This chain uses TRBV30 with TRBJ1-1; D gene ambiguous. Germline V lookup: CDR1 GTSNPN, CDR2 SVGIG (reference sequence). CDR3 size: 13 residues. Trimming shortened V by 0 bases and J by 4 bases, and 9 bases separated the two germline ends.

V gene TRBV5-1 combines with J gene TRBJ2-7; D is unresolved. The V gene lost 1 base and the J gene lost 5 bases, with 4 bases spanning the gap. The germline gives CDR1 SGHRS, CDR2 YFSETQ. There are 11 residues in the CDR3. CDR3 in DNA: TGCGCCAGCAGCTTGTTACACGAGCAGTACTTC. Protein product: CASSLLHEQYF.

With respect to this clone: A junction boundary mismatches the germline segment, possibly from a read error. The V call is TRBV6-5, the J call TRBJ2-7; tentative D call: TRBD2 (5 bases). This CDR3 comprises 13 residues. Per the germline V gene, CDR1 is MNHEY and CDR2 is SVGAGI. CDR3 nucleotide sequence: TGTGCCAGCAGTTCTGCGGGTTCTTTTAATTGGAACTTC. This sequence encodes CASSSAGSFNWNF.

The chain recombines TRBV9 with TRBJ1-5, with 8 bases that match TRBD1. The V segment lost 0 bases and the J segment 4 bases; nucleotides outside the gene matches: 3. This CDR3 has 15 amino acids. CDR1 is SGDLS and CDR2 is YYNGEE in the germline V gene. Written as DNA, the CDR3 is TGTGCCAGCAGCGTAGGCGACAGGGGAAATCAGCCCCAGCATTTT. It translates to CASSVGDRGNQPQHF.

CDR3 in amino acids: CASSQDSPSGGSLFF. The CDR3 coding sequence is TGTGCCAGCAGCCAAGATTCTCCTAGCGGGGGGTCTCTGTTCTTC. The chain carries TRBV4-2 and TRBJ2-1; 11 bases match TRBD2. The length of the CDR3 is 15 residues. Per germline, CDR1 LGHNA and CDR2 YNFKEQ. V lost 0 bases and J lost 15; bases outside the gene matches: 10.

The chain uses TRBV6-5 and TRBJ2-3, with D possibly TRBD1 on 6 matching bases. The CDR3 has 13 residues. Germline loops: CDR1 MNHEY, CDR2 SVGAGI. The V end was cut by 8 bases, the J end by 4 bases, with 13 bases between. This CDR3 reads CASGSGAPDTQYF. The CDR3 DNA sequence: TGTGCCAGCGGATCAGGGGCCCCAGATACGCAGTATTTT.

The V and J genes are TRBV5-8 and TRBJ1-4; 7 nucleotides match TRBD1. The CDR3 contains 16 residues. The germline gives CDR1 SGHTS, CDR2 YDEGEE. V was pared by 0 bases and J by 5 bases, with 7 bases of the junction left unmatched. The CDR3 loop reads CASSLVISGQNEKLFF. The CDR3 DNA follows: TGTGCCAGCAGCTTGGTTATATCGGGACAGAATGAAAAACTGTTTTTT. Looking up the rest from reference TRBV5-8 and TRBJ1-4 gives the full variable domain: EAGVTQSPTHLIKTRGQQATLRCSPISGHTSVYWYQQALGLGLQFLLWYDEGEERNRGNFPPRFSGRQFPNYSSELNVNALELEDSALYLCASSLVISGQNEKLFFGSGTQLSVL.

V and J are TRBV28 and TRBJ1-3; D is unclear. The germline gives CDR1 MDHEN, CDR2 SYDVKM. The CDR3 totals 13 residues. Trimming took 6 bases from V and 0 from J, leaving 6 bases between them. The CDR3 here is CASSSTSGNTIYF. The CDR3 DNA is TGTGCCAGCAGCTCTACCTCTGGAAACACCATATATTTT. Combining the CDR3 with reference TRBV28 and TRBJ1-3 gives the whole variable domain DVKVTQSSRYLVKRTGEKVFLECVQDMDHENMFWYRQDPGLGLRLIYFSYDVKMKEKGDIPEGYSVSREKKERFSLILESASTNQTSMYLCASSSTSGNTIYFGEGSWLTVV.

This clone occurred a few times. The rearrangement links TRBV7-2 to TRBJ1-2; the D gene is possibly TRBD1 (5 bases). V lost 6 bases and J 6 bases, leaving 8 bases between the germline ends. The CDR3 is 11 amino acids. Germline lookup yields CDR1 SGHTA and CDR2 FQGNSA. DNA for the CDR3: TGTGCCAGCAGTCCGGGGCATGGCTACACCTTC. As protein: CASSPGHGYTF.

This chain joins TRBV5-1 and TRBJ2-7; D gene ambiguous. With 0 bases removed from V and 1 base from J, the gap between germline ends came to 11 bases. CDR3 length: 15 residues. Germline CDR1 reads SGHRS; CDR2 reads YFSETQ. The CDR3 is CASSLEAGRSYEQYF. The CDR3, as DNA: TGCGCCAGCAGCTTGGAGGCAGGAAGGTCCTACGAGCAGTACTTC.

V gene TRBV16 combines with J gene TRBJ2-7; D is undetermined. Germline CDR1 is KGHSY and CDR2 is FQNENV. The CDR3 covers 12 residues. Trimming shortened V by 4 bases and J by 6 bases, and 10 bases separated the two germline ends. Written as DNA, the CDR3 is TGTGCCAGCAGCCGTGGGGATGGCGAGCAGTACTTC. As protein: CASSRGDGEQYF. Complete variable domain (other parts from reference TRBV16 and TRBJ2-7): GEEVAQTPKHLVRGEGQKAKLYCAPIKGHSYVFWYQQVLKNEFKFLISFQNENVFDETGMPKERFSAKCLPNSPCSLEIQATKLEDSAVYFCASSRGDGEQYFGPGTRLTVT.

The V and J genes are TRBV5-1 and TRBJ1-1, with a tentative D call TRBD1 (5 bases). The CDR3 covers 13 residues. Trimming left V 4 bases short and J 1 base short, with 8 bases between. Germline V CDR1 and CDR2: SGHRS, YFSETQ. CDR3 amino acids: CASSITGNTEAFF. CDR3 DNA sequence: TGCGCCAGCAGCATCACAGGGAACACTGAAGCTTTCTTT.

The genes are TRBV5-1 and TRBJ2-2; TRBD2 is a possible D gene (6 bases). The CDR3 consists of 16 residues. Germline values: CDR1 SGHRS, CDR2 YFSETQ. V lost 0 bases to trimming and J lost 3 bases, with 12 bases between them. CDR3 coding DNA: TGCGCCAGCAGCTTGGCCGGGGGAGTGGACACCGGGGAGCTGTTTTTT. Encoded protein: CASSLAGGVDTGELFF.